Listed below are T cell receptor beta chains from one sample, sequenced in a study of T cells in Graves' hyperthyroidism and ophthalmopathy. TCRdb re-derived calls from the multiplex PCR reads in MiXCR, one entry per CDR3 protein. The sample includes approximately 570,000 distinct CDR3 sequences, around 20% of them seen just once. The sequenced material came from blood. The receptors shown here come from a man aged 40-55 years with Graves' ophthalmopathy. CDR3s include the opening cysteine and the closing phenylalanine or tryptophan. The D gene is left open where the match is weak. The size of a clone is reported for some rows only, either as once, few or many, or as a class for expanded clones.

CDR3 protein	CDR3 DNA	clone size	CDR3 length	D gene	V gene	J gene
CASGLAGGWYNEQFF	TGTGCCAGCGGACTAGCGGGAGGTTGGTACAATGAGCAGTTCTTC	few	15	TRBD2	TRBV19	TRBJ2-1
CASSPKPGTGGYSNQPQHF	TGTGCCAGCAGCCCCAAACCGGGGACAGGGGGTTATAGCAATCAGCCCCAGCATTTT	few	19	NA	TRBV3-2	TRBJ1-5
CASSLRDFSYNEQFF	TGTGCCAGCAGTTTAAGGGACTTCTCCTACAATGAGCAGTTCTTC	NA	15	NA	TRBV28	TRBJ2-1
CASSYFIGTSQQFF	TGTGCCAGCAGTTACTTTATAGGGACTAGCCAGCAGTTCTTC	few	14	TRBD2	TRBV7-2	TRBJ2-1
CASSLARVGHYEQYF	TGTGCCAGCAGCTTGGCTAGAGTGGGCCACTACGAGCAGTACTTC	few	15	NA	TRBV5-6	TRBJ2-7
CAWTIQGHTEAFF	TGTGCCTGGACTATACAGGGACACACTGAAGCTTTCTTT	NA	13	NA	TRBV30	TRBJ1-1
CASSLGYSTGEGSEQYF	TGTGCCAGCAGCTTAGGATACTCTACAGGGGAAGGCTCCGAGCAGTACTTC	many	17	TRBD1	TRBV11-2	TRBJ2-7
CASSLVLAAGANVLTF	TGTGCCAGCAGCTTAGTTCTGGCTGCTGGGGCCAACGTCCTGACTTTC	once	16	NA	TRBV7-2	TRBJ2-6
CASSLSVASLYEQYF	TGCGCCAGCAGCTTGTCCGTGGCCTCACTCTACGAGCAGTACTTC	NA	15	NA	TRBV5-1	TRBJ2-7
CASSPRTDSYNEQFF	TGTGCCAGCAGCCCTCGGACAGATTCCTACAATGAGCAGTTCTTC	many	15	NA	TRBV3-1	TRBJ2-1
CASGNGHYNEQFF	TGTGCTAGTGGTAACGGCCACTACAATGAGCAGTTCTTC	few	13	NA	TRBV12-5	TRBJ2-1
CSVTRAGPMNTEAFF	TGCAGTGTTACCAGGGCCGGACCCATGAACACTGAAGCTTTCTTT	NA	15	NA	TRBV20-1	TRBJ1-1
CASSFRTAGGLAGEQYF	TGTGCCAGCAGCTTCAGGACGGCAGGTGGACTAGCGGGCGAGCAGTACTTC	NA	17	TRBD2	TRBV5-6	TRBJ2-7
CSARDPQGGLDSPLHF	TGCAGTGCTAGAGACCCTCAGGGGGGTCTCGATTCACCCCTCCACTTT	NA	16	TRBD1	TRBV20-1	TRBJ1-6
CASSLVAGASTDTQYF	TGCGCCAGCAGCTTGGTTGCGGGGGCTAGCACAGATACGCAGTATTTT	many	16	NA	TRBV5-1	TRBJ2-3
CASSLRNSKETQYF	TGTGCCAGCAGCCTCCGGAACTCCAAAGAGACCCAGTACTTC	NA	14	NA	TRBV11-2	TRBJ2-5
CASSLPVGDEQYF	TGTGCCAGCAGCTTACCCGTGGGGGACGAGCAGTACTTC	many	13	NA	TRBV11-2	TRBJ2-7
CATSRDQLGPGELFF	TGTGCCACCAGCAGAGATCAATTAGGGCCCGGGGAGCTGTTTTTT	NA	15	NA	TRBV15	TRBJ2-2